This T cell receptor beta chain derives from a study of T cells in Graves' hyperthyroidism and ophthalmopathy. Overall study: Any treatment followed the collection of peripheral blood at initial diagnosis. Overall study findings and caveats: Blood held most thyroid clonotypes expanded above 0.001 frequency.

This clonotype was counted a few times. Antigen specificity is unknown. V was pared by 1 base and J by 3 bases, with 12 bases between. The CDR3 totals 15 residues. CDR1 is MGHRA and CDR2 is YSYEKL in the germline V gene. Hyperthyroidism in the patients, aged 18 to 65, was newly diagnosed and under 2 months in duration. The TCR beta CDR3 regions underwent amplification using RNA transcripts as the source. Primed by the HTBI set, a first-round RT-PCR was run on the TCR CDR3. Each CDR3 protein is one row after TCRdb ran MiXCR on the multiplex PCR reads. The sample records about 840,000 distinct CDR3 sequences, 38% being singletons.

The material sequenced was blood. This chain joins TRBV4-1 and TRBJ2-5; D may be TRBD2 (5 bases). The source is a man younger than 35 with Graves' hyperthyroidism. The CDR3 here is CASSQVAAGKETQYF. CDR3 DNA sequence: TGCGCCAGCAGCCAAGTTGCGGCCGGGAAAGAGACCCAGTACTTC.